This TCR beta chain came from a study of cytomegalovirus exposure and HLA in healthy donors. Looking at the study overall: HLA-typed donors were the source of 86 million or so unique TCRs held in an early data release.

The germline V gene has CDR1 SGHVS and CDR2 FQNEAQ. V was clipped by 1 base and J by 7 bases, with 14 bases between them. This CDR3 spans 15 amino acids. Each donor was healthy, and each was a bone marrow donor. The PCR ran on 60 Vbeta and 13 Jbeta primers. Repertoires were generated with immunoSEQ multiplex PCR, while TCRdb's copy carries only in-frame clones and drops some. The sample yields 150,000 to 200,000 clones, about 71% seen once. Findings and caveats of the study: Cytomegalovirus-associated TCR beta chains were listed, numbering 150 to 200.

Concerning this clone: The antigen is undetermined.

This clonotype originated in a woman aged 25 to 45 in good health and CMV-seronegative. Material for sequencing was PBMCs. V gene TRBV7-8 combines with J gene TRBJ1-5; D perhaps matches TRBD1 (6 bases). DNA of the CDR3: TGTGCCAGCAGCTTAGTCAGGACAGTGAGGCAGCCCCAGCATTTT. The encoded protein is CASSLVRTVRQPQHF.